Shown below are 20 T cell receptor beta chains from a single sample sequenced in a study of shared clonotypes between healthy human individuals. Using immunoSEQ multiplex PCR, the repertoire was profiled, and TCRdb retains in-frame clones only, with some absent. The sample consists of around 1.9 million clones, around 93% of them appearing once. Naive CD8 cells were CD45RO-negative, positively selected for CCR7, excluding terminally differentiated effector memory CD45RA+ cells. Sequenced material: naive CD8+ T cells from PBMCs. The receptors come from a man aged 18 to 30 in good health. Some clones in this sample may be carry-over from other donors' samples.

The chain uses TRBV28 and TRBJ1-5, with TRBD1 matching 8 bases. The CDR3 is made up of 14 amino acids. Germline lookup yields CDR1 MDHEN and CDR2 SYDVKM. Trimming at V came to 6 bases and at J to 5 bases, leaving 6 bases not matched to a gene. The CDR3 DNA sequence: TGTGCCAGCAGCCTGGACAGGGACGATCAGCCCCAGCATTTT. It translates to CASSLDRDDQPQHF.

The chain employs TRBV10-3 and TRBJ2-7; no clear D. CDR1 ENHRY and CDR2 SYGVKD come from the germline V gene. Trimming removed 7 bases from V and 2 bases from J, with 18 bases in between. This CDR3 is built from 15 residues. CDR3 DNA sequence: TGTGCCATCAACGATCTCGAGAGAGACCCCTACGAGCAGTACTTC. Its translation is CAINDLERDPYEQYF.

Comment on this clone: At the DNA level, this CDR3 is encoded by other sequences in the same sample as well. The V call is TRBV29-1, the J call TRBJ2-7; no reliable D call. V lost 4 bases to trimming and J lost 3 bases, with 7 bases between them. The germline V gene has CDR1 SQVTM and CDR2 ANQGSEA. The CDR3 is 11 residues long. Here the CDR3 DNA reads TGCAGCGTTGGCACGGACTACGAGCAGTACTTC. Its translation is CSVGTDYEQYF.

The V and J genes are TRBV6-6 and TRBJ2-6; D gene unclear. CDR1 MNHNY and CDR2 SVGAGI come from the germline V gene (reference sequence). Trimming stripped 0 bases from V and 1 base from J, with 1 base between. The CDR3 runs 14 residues. In DNA, the CDR3 is TGTGCCAGCAGTTACTCGTCTGGGGCCAACGTCCTGACTTTC. Amino acids: CASSYSSGANVLTF.

The V gene is TRBV19, the J gene TRBJ2-1; 11 nucleotides match TRBD2. CDR3 length equals 14 residues. Germline V CDR1 and CDR2: LNHDA, SQIVND (reference sequence). V gave up 9 bases and J gave up 4 bases; unmatched junction bases: 5. The CDR3: CASLAGGLYNEQFF. The CDR3 coding sequence is TGTGCCAGCTTAGCGGGGGGGCTTTACAATGAGCAGTTCTTC. Full variable domain (remainder filled in from reference TRBV19 and TRBJ2-1): DGGITQSPKYLFRKEGQNVTLSCEQNLNHDAMYWYRQDPGQGLRLIYYSQIVNDFQKGDIAEGYSVSREKKESFPLTVTSAQKNPTAFYLCASLAGGLYNEQFFGPGTRLTVL.

The rearrangement links TRBV27 to TRBJ2-7, with D maybe TRBD2 (6 bases). Per germline, CDR1 MNHEY and CDR2 SMNVEV (reference sequence). The CDR3 is made up of 13 amino acids. V was trimmed by 5 bases and J by 5 bases, leaving 13 bases between them. The CDR3 DNA is TGTGCCAGCAGTCGCCCAGGGACTGACGAGCAGTACTTC. Translated: CASSRPGTDEQYF.

As concerns this clone: Other DNA sequences of this sample code for an identical CDR3. J is TRBJ2-7 and V is TRBV30, with 7 bases matching TRBD1. Germline lookup yields CDR1 GTSNPN and CDR2 SVGIG (reference sequence). This CDR3 has 15 amino acids. J was trimmed by 2 bases and V by 0 bases; bases with no gene match: 7. The CDR3: CAWSVLRGGTYEQYF. CDR3 DNA: TGTGCCTGGAGTGTACTGAGAGGGGGCACCTACGAGCAGTACTTC.

The genes are TRBV19 and TRBJ2-7; either TRBD1 or TRBD2 may fit D (5 bases each). The CDR3 is made up of 14 amino acids. V was cut by 3 bases and J by 6 bases, with 15 bases left in between. Germline V gives CDR1 LNHDA, CDR2 SQIVND (reference sequence). CDR3 loop: CASSIRDGMREQYF. CDR3 DNA: TGTGCCAGTAGTATCAGGGACGGGATGCGCGAGCAGTACTTC.

Only one count was recorded for this clone. The same CDR3 is also encoded by other DNA sequences in this sample. This chain uses TRBV12-5 with TRBJ1-2; 7 bases are a match to TRBD1. V lost 1 base, J lost 8 bases, and 4 bases stayed unmatched. The CDR3 has 13 amino acids. Germline values: CDR1 LGHNT, CDR2 FRNRAP. The CDR3: CASGLETGYGYTF. The CDR3 DNA reads TGTGCTAGTGGTTTGGAGACAGGGTACGGCTACACCTTC.

The chain links TRBV11-2 to TRBJ2-5, with TRBD2 matching over 7 bases. In germline, CDR1 is SGHAT, CDR2 FQNNGV. CDR3 length: 13 residues. V trimming: 3 bases; J trimming: 5 bases; junction bases outside the gene matches: 3. The CDR3 nucleotides read TGTGCCAGCAGCTTGGGTAGCGGGGAGACCCAGTACTTC. The encoded protein is CASSLGSGETQYF.

The chain combines TRBV7-2 with TRBJ2-7; perhaps TRBD1 as D (5 bases). Germline V gives CDR1 SGHTA, CDR2 FQGNSA. The CDR3 loop spans 15 amino acids. Trimming removed 1 base from V and 5 bases from J, with 15 bases in between. CDR3 in DNA: TGTGCCAGCAGCTTAGGGCGACTCCCCAGGGACGAGCAGTACTTC. This codes for CASSLGRLPRDEQYF.

This chain connects TRBV19 to TRBJ2-1, with 10 bases identical to TRBD1. V gave up 7 bases and J gave up 2 bases; unmatched junction bases: 2. This CDR3 comprises 14 residues. CDR1 and CDR2 (germline): LNHDA, SQIVND (reference sequence). The CDR3 here is CASTGTGAYNEQFF. In nucleotides, the CDR3 is TGTGCCAGTACCGGGACAGGGGCCTACAATGAGCAGTTCTTC.

A remark on this clone: Other DNA sequences in this specimen translate into the identical CDR3. The chain combines TRBV9 with TRBJ2-5; 7 positions agree with TRBD2. J lost 1 base, V lost 0 bases, and 3 bases had no gene match. Germline CDR1 SGDLS, CDR2 YYNGEE. This CDR3 has 15 residues. The CDR3 DNA reads TGTGCCAGCAGCGTAGGAGCTAGCGGCCAAGAGACCCAGTACTTC. Protein product: CASSVGASGQETQYF.

The chain couples TRBV30 to TRBJ2-3; D is perhaps TRBD2 (7 bases). Germline V gene sequence: CDR1 GTSNPN, CDR2 SVGIG (reference sequence). CDR3 size: 15 residues. The V end lost 7 bases, the J end lost 4 bases, and 21 bases lay between the germline ends. The CDR3 DNA reads TGTGCCTCCGAAGCGGGACACGGAGGCGCAGATACGCAGTATTTT. This gives the protein CASEAGHGGADTQYF. Together with reference TRBV30 and TRBJ2-3, the CDR3 gives the full variable domain: SQTIHQWPATLVQPVGSPLSLECTVEGTSNPNLYWYRQAAGRGLQLLFYSVGIGQISSEVPQNLSASRPQDRQFILSSKKLLLSDSGFYLCASEAGHGGADTQYFGPGTRLTVL.

The chain carries TRBV7-2 and TRBJ2-5; 7 bases fit TRBD2. Germline V gene data show CDR1 as SGHTA and CDR2 as FQGNSA. This CDR3 contains 13 residues. The J segment lost 3 bases and the V segment lost 7 bases, leaving 5 bases of the junction unmatched. The CDR3 reads CASIHREEETQYF. CDR3 coding DNA: TGTGCCAGCATCCACCGGGAGGAAGAGACCCAGTACTTC.

A single count supports this clone. The rearrangement joins TRBV10-3 to TRBJ1-5; D remains ambiguous. From germline, CDR1 is ENHRY and CDR2 SYGVKD. The CDR3 is 13 residues long. V was trimmed by 10 bases and J by 4 bases, leaving 14 bases between them. CDR3 DNA sequence: TGTGCCACTTCGGGCCTGGGGAATCAGCCCCAGCATTTT. Protein sequence: CATSGLGNQPQHF.

The chain is built from TRBV28 and TRBJ2-1; D is undetermined. V was cut by 5 bases and J by 5 bases, with 10 bases left in between. The CDR3 runs to 13 residues. Germline V CDR1 and CDR2: MDHEN, SYDVKM. The CDR3 region is CASSPRPHNEQFF. CDR3 nucleotides: TGTGCCAGCAGTCCCCGGCCTCACAATGAGCAGTTCTTC.

This clone was detected only once. The chain links TRBV10-2 to TRBJ1-5, with 7 bases aligning to TRBD1. Germline-derived CDR1 and CDR2 are WSHSY and SAAADI. The CDR3 has 13 residues. J lost 6 bases, V lost 7 bases, and 6 bases had no gene match. This CDR3 reads CASKTGEGQPQHF. CDR3 sequence (DNA): TGCGCCAGCAAAACAGGGGAGGGTCAGCCCCAGCATTTT.

The chain joins TRBV28 to TRBJ1-5; 11 bases are a match to TRBD1. Germline V CDR1 and CDR2: MDHEN, SYDVKM. V was clipped by 6 bases and J by 5 bases; unmatched bases: 6. The length of the CDR3 is 15 residues. In DNA, the CDR3 is TGTGCCAGCAGCGTGGCGGGACAGGGGGATCAGCCCCAGCATTTT. Protein: CASSVAGQGDQPQHF. Full variable domain (remainder filled in from reference TRBV28 and TRBJ1-5): DVKVTQSSRYLVKRTGEKVFLECVQDMDHENMFWYRQDPGLGLRLIYFSYDVKMKEKGDIPEGYSVSREKKERFSLILESASTNQTSMYLCASSVAGQGDQPQHFGDGTRLSIL.

The V gene is TRBV5-6, the J gene TRBJ1-2, with D perhaps TRBD1 (6 bases). There are 14 residues in the CDR3. The germline gives CDR1 SGHDT, CDR2 YYEEEE. With 0 bases removed from V and 5 bases from J, the gap between germline ends came to 11 bases. The CDR3: CASSLDRDWYGYTF. CDR3 nucleotide sequence: TGTGCCAGCAGCTTGGACAGGGATTGGTATGGCTACACCTTC.